This T cell receptor (beta chain) originates from a study of T cells in Graves' hyperthyroidism and ophthalmopathy. General study findings and limits: Before onset, ophthalmopathy was predicted by the model a median roughly 6.8 months earlier. Most thyroid clonotypes expanded above 0.001 were also detected in blood. In the analysis, a 13 V-J model separated ophthalmopathy from stable hyperthyroidism.

Germline assignment: CDR1 SGHAT and CDR2 FQNNGV. The CDR3 totals 16 residues. V dropped 5 bases and J dropped 2; count of bases not matched to a gene: 9. This clonotype was seen repeatedly, ten times or more. Its antigen is unidentified. TCR beta CDR3 regions were amplified from RNA. Primed by the HTBI set, a first-round RT-PCR was run on the TCR CDR3. TCRdb processed the multiplex PCR reads anew with MiXCR; each CDR3 protein has one entry. The data contain 340,000 or so distinct CDR3 sequences, around 16% of them seen just once; the ten biggest clones take up roughly 33%. The chain joins TRBV11-2 to TRBJ2-3; 8 bases fit TRBD2. The sample comprised blood. The TCR comes from a man aged 25-45 years with Graves' hyperthyroidism. CDR3 loop: CASSLTSGSLTDTQYF. CDR3 in DNA: TGTGCCAGCAGCCTGACCAGCGGGAGCCTCACAGATACGCAGTATTTT. Variable domain in full (rest from reference TRBV11-2 and TRBJ2-3): EAGVAQSPRYKIIEKRQSVAFWCNPISGHATLYWYQQILGQGPKLLIQFQNNGVVDDSQLPKDRFSAERLKGVDSTLKIQPAKLEDSAVYLCASSLTSGSLTDTQYFGPGTRLTVL.